This passage covers 13 T cell receptor beta chains from one sample sequenced in a study of cytomegalovirus exposure and HLA in healthy donors. Data came from immunoSEQ multiplex PCR; TCRdb stores just in-frame clones and leaves some out. The data contain almost 75,000 clones, around four fifths of them singletons. The sequenced material came from PBMCs. The receptors come from a man aged 25-45 years in good health and CMV-seronegative.

The V and J genes are TRBV5-6 and TRBJ1-1, with TRBD1 matching 8 bases. Germline V gives CDR1 SGHDT, CDR2 YYEEEE. The J segment lost 8 bases and the V segment lost 5 bases, leaving 8 bases of the junction unmatched. This CDR3 comprises 13 residues. The CDR3 spells CASSWDRPGEAFF. The CDR3 region has the DNA TGTGCCAGCAGTTGGGACAGGCCAGGGGAAGCTTTCTTT. Full variable domain (rest looked up from reference TRBV5-6 and TRBJ1-1): DAGVTQSPTHLIKTRGQQVTLRCSPKSGHDTVSWYQQALGQGPQFIFQYYEEEERQRGNFPDRFSGHQFPNYSSELNVNALLLGDSALYLCASSWDRPGEAFFGQGTRLTVV.

The rearrangement links TRBV5-4 to TRBJ2-7, with a tentative D call TRBD2 (5 bases). V lost 6 bases, J lost 5 bases, and 21 bases lay in between. This CDR3 contains 15 residues. The germline CDR1 and CDR2 sequences are SGHNT and YYREEE (reference sequence). DNA for the CDR3: TGTGCCAGCAAATCAATGGGAGTCCTAGTGGACGAGCAGTACGTC. It is translated as CASKSMGVLVDEQYV.

The chain is built from TRBV7-3 and TRBJ2-5; 10 bases align to TRBD2. In germline, CDR1 is SGHTA, CDR2 FQGTGA. The CDR3 is 15 amino acids. Germline trimming cut 7 bases from V and 2 bases from J; bases unmatched to any gene: 7. CDR3 sequence reads: CASTRLAGDQETQYF. For the CDR3, the DNA is TGTGCCAGCACAAGACTAGCGGGCGATCAAGAGACCCAGTACTTC.

The rearrangement uses TRBV30 and TRBJ2-5, with 8 bases aligning to TRBD2. CDR3 length: 14 residues. Germline V lookup: CDR1 GTSNPN, CDR2 SVGIG (reference sequence). The DNA for the CDR3 is TGTGCTTGCAATATGCGGGGGGCCTTGGAGACCCAGTACTTC. This translates into CACNMRGALETQYF.

This chain connects TRBV7-2 to TRBJ1-3, with TRBD1 as a possible D gene (6 bases). Per the germline V gene, CDR1 is SGHTA and CDR2 is FQGNSA. This CDR3 has 15 amino acids. V lost 4 bases and J lost 0, with 10 bases in between. The CDR3 sequence: CASSSGQSSGNTIYF. CDR3 DNA: TGTGCCAGCAGCTCCGGACAGAGCTCTGGAAACACCATATATTTT.

This clone is a singleton in its sample. The V call is TRBV4-1, the J call TRBJ1-2; D is unclear. Germline CDR1 MGHRA, CDR2 YSYEKL. The CDR3 is made up of 15 amino acids. V lost 4 bases, J lost 3 bases, and 15 bases lay in between. The CDR3 region is CASSRPQDAYYGYTF. DNA of the CDR3: TGCGCCAGCAGCCGACCTCAGGATGCTTACTATGGCTACACCTTC.

The chain employs TRBV29-1 and TRBJ2-7; 8 bases map to TRBD2. This CDR3 region has 15 residues. V trimming: 3 bases; J trimming: 4 bases; junction bases outside the gene matches: 11. Germline-derived CDR1 and CDR2 are SQVTM and ANQGSEA. The CDR3 DNA reads as TGCAGCGTTGAGTTCGCTAGCGGGCAAACTTACGAGCAGTACGTC. Its protein product is CSVEFASGQTYEQYV.

V and J are TRBV5-1 and TRBJ2-5; 14 bases agree with TRBD2. V lost 4 bases to trimming and J lost 4 bases; unmatched junction nucleotides: 6. Germline CDR1 reads SGHRS; CDR2 reads YFSETQ. This CDR3 region has 16 residues. The CDR3 reads CASSPGLAGEIETQYF. CDR3 bases: TGCGCCAGCAGCCCGGGACTAGCGGGAGAGATAGAGACCCAGTACTTC. The whole variable domain, remainder taken from reference TRBV5-1 and TRBJ2-5, is KAGVTQTPRYLIKTRGQQVTLSCSPISGHRSVSWYQQTPGQGLQFLFEYFSETQRNKGNFPGRFSGRQFSNSRSEMNVSTLELGDSALYLCASSPGLAGEIETQYFGPGTRLLVL.

This chain connects TRBV4-1 to TRBJ2-2; D perhaps matches TRBD2 (6 bases). V was clipped by 4 bases and J by 3 bases, with 15 bases between them. The CDR3 is 16 amino acids. Germline CDR1 and CDR2: MGHRA and YSYEKL. CDR3 protein: CASSPTVSGDTGELFF. CDR3 coding DNA: TGCGCCAGCAGCCCAACTGTCTCGGGGGACACCGGGGAGCTGTTTTTT.

This clone showed up just a few times. The CDR3, as DNA: TGTGCCAGCAGCGCCGAGGGCCGGAATTCACCCCTCCACTTT. Its translation is CASSAEGRNSPLHF. The chain links TRBV9 to TRBJ1-6; D is unresolved. Trimming pared 3 bases from V and 7 bases from J, leaving 11 bases between. CDR1 SGDLS and CDR2 YYNGEE come from the germline V gene. The CDR3 contains 14 residues. The entire variable domain, with the rest obtained from reference TRBV9 and TRBJ1-6, is as follows: DSGVTQTPKHLITATGQRVTLRCSPRSGDLSVYWYQQSLDQGLQFLIQYYNGEERAKGNILERFSAQQFPDLHSELNLSSLELGDSALYFCASSAEGRNSPLHFGNGTRLTVT.

This chain links TRBV9 with TRBJ2-7; 8 nucleotides match TRBD2. The J segment lost 3 bases and the V segment lost 0 bases, leaving 14 bases of the junction unmatched. Germline values: CDR1 SGDLS, CDR2 YYNGEE. The CDR3 covers 18 residues. The CDR3 spells CASSVATSGNGYIYEQYF. CDR3 DNA sequence: TGTGCCAGCAGCGTAGCAACTAGCGGAAACGGTTATATCTACGAGCAGTACTTC. The full variable domain, completed using reference TRBV9 and TRBJ2-7, is DSGVTQTPKHLITATGQRVTLRCSPRSGDLSVYWYQQSLDQGLQFLIQYYNGEERAKGNILERFSAQQFPDLHSELNLSSLELGDSALYFCASSVATSGNGYIYEQYFGPGTRLTVT.

The chain is built from TRBV19 and TRBJ2-5, with TRBD1 identical over 9 bases. Trimming removed 7 bases from V and 5 bases from J; junction bases left unmatched: 14. Germline V CDR1 and CDR2: LNHDA, SQIVND (reference sequence). The CDR3 covers 16 residues. The CDR3 region is CASTRGGQGYGETQYF. The CDR3 coding sequence is TGTGCCAGTACTAGAGGGGGACAGGGTTATGGGGAGACCCAGTACTTC.

Here the CDR3 reads CASSLSRGGGETQYF. DNA for the CDR3: TGTGCCAGCAGCTTATCTCGGGGGGGTGGAGAGACCCAGTACTTC. The V gene is TRBV11-3, the J gene TRBJ2-5, with TRBD2 matching over 8 bases. V trimming: 2 bases; J trimming: 4 bases; junction bases outside the gene matches: 6. The CDR3 consists of 15 residues. Germline V lookup: CDR1 SGHNT, CDR2 YENEEA.